The 12 T cell receptor beta chains below were found in one sample sequenced in a study of Graves' ophthalmopathy and Graves' hyperthyroidism (dated by TCRdb to the late 2010s). Sequencing used an Illumina HiSeq 2000. TCR beta CDR3 regions were amplified from RNA transcripts for repertoire sequencing. The first round was an RT-PCR using HTBI primers with the Qiagen OneStep RT-PCR kit, and this first round was followed by a second-round multiplex PCR, then size selection and purification. Using fastp trimming at Q25 and MiXCR clonotype assembly, TCRdb reanalyzed the public sequencing data and kept in-frame beta chains. Identical CDR3 proteins give one entry, which carries the most common genes and DNA. Counted in this sample were about 400,000 distinct CDR3 sequences; around 20% of them appeared once. The ten biggest clones cover 1.5% to 2% of the sample. Sequencing used peripheral blood. The receptors stem from a woman between 18 and 29 years old with Graves' ophthalmopathy. Donor details come from another sample of the same person, matched by shared clones.

The V gene is TRBV6-4, the J gene TRBJ2-7; possibly TRBD1 for D (6 bases). The V gene lost 3 bases and the J gene lost 6 bases, with 9 bases spanning the gap. The CDR3 sequence is 12 residues long. Per the germline V gene, CDR1 is MRHNA and CDR2 is SNTAGT. The CDR3: CASSEGQFEQYF. The CDR3 bases are TGTGCCAGCAGTGAAGGACAGTTCGAGCAGTACTTC.

This clonotype was seen many times. The V gene is TRBV6-2 or TRBV6-3, the J gene TRBJ2-7, with a tentative D call TRBD1 (5 bases). CDR1 is MNHEY and CDR2 is SVGEGT in the germline V gene. This CDR3 region has 14 residues. Deletions cut 6 bases from V and 5 bases from J, with 17 bases between. The CDR3 loop reads CASSWGYQRDEQYF. CDR3 nucleotide sequence: TGTGCCAGCAGCTGGGGCTACCAAAGGGACGAGCAGTACTTC.

The chain links TRBV7-2 to TRBJ2-2, with a weak D call TRBD2 (6 bases). CDR3 length: 16 residues. V lost 1 base to trimming and J lost 8 bases, with 17 bases between them. CDR1 and CDR2 from the germline V gene are SGHTA and FQGNSA. In DNA, the CDR3 is TGTGCCAGCAGCTTAGGGCGGCGGGATAAGTTTGGGGAGCTGTTTTTT. It specifies CASSLGRRDKFGELFF.

This clonotype was counted ten times or more. The rearrangement links TRBV12-3 or TRBV12-4 to TRBJ2-7; D might be TRBD2 (7 bases). Trimming stripped 7 bases from V and 0 bases from J, with 16 bases between. The CDR3 covers 15 residues. The CDR3: CASTKGGGLSYEQYF. CDR3 coding DNA: TGTGCCAGCACCAAGGGCGGGGGCCTCTCCTACGAGCAGTACTTC.

The chain combines TRBV7-8 with TRBJ2-2; 11 nucleotides agree with TRBD1. From germline, CDR1 is SGHVS and CDR2 FQNEAQ. V lost 2 bases and J lost 6; bases outside the gene matches: 8. The CDR3 is 17 amino acids. DNA for the CDR3: TGTGCCAGCAGCTTAATGTTCGGGACAGGGGGATCCGGGGAGCTGTTTTTT. Its translation is CASSLMFGTGGSGELFF. Using reference TRBV7-8 and TRBJ2-2 for the parts outside the CDR3, the full variable domain is GAGVSQSPRYKVAKRGQDVALRCDPISGHVSLFWYQQALGQGPEFLTYFQNEAQLDKSGLPSDRFFAERPEGSVSTLKIQRTQQEDSAVYLCASSLMFGTGGSGELFFGEGSRLTVL.

The sample holds many counts of this clonotype. The chain couples TRBV6-1 to TRBJ1-6, with D perhaps TRBD1 (5 bases). V shed 8 bases and J shed 10 bases, with 15 bases lying between them. There are 13 residues in the CDR3. From germline, CDR1 is MNHNS and CDR2 SASEGT. This chain's CDR3 is CASAVSGVSPLHF. CDR3 bases: TGTGCCAGCGCTGTCTCGGGGGTCTCACCCCTCCACTTT.

This chain connects TRBV7-9 to TRBJ1-1, with D hard to call. CDR3 length: 12 amino acids. CDR1 is SEHNR, CDR2 FQNEAQ, per germline (reference sequence). Trimming cost V 5 bases and J 3 bases, with 7 bases left between them. Written as DNA, the CDR3 is TGTGCCAGCAGCCAGCGGCACACTGAAGCTTTCTTT. Protein sequence: CASSQRHTEAFF. The full variable domain, in which reference TRBV7-9 and TRBJ1-1 provide the parts outside the CDR3, is DTGVSQNPRHKITKRGQNVTFRCDPISEHNRLYWYRQTLGQGPEFLTYFQNEAQLEKSRLLSDRFSAERPKGSFSTLEIQRTEQGDSAMYLCASSQRHTEAFFGQGTRLTVV.

CDR3 in amino acids: CAIRGTVTQETQYF. DNA for the CDR3: TGTGCCATCAGAGGGACAGTGACACAAGAGACCCAGTACTTC. J is TRBJ2-5 and V is TRBV6-1; 7 bases are a match to TRBD1. CDR3 length: 14 residues. V lost 10 bases and J lost 2; bases outside the gene matches: 10. CDR1 and CDR2 (germline): MNHNS, SASEGT.

This clonotype was recorded at least ten times. The chain joins TRBV12-3 or TRBV12-4 to TRBJ1-2; D perhaps matches TRBD1 (6 bases). Trimming pared 5 bases from V and 4 bases from J, leaving 14 bases between. This CDR3 region has 14 residues. For the CDR3, the DNA is TGTGCCAGCAGTCAGGGGACTTTTTCCTATGGCTACACCTTC. Its protein is CASSQGTFSYGYTF.

The genes are TRBV20-1 and TRBJ1-2, with no clear D. V lost 4 bases and J 3 bases, leaving 21 bases between the germline ends. Germline CDR1 is DFQATT and CDR2 is SNEGSKA (reference sequence). This CDR3 spans 16 amino acids. CDR3 protein: CSATIRGKKSDYGYTF. CDR3 nucleotides: TGCAGTGCTACTATCCGGGGAAAGAAGAGTGACTATGGCTACACCTTC.

This clonotype was detected ten times or more. The V call is TRBV7-9, the J call TRBJ2-7; D gene ambiguous. The V gene lost 3 bases and the J gene lost 0 bases, with 9 bases spanning the gap. Germline CDR1 and CDR2: SEHNR and FQNEAQ (reference sequence). This CDR3 contains 14 residues. DNA of the CDR3: TGTGCCAGCAGCTTTACAGAGAGCTCCTACGAGCAGTACTTC. The encoded protein is CASSFTESSYEQYF.

This clonotype was detected ten times or more. The gene calls are TRBV29-1 and TRBJ2-5; D is tentatively TRBD1 or TRBD2 (5 bases each). The V gene's germline CDR1 is SQVTM and CDR2 ANQGSEA. Trimming pared 0 bases from V and 7 bases from J, leaving 15 bases between. This CDR3 is 14 amino acids long. The CDR3 nucleotides are TGCAGCGTTGAAGATAGGGACCATACGGGGACCCAGTACTTC. Translation: CSVEDRDHTGTQYF.